This section outlines one T cell receptor beta chain sequence together with its context. TCRdb keeps only in-frame clones here, not all; method: immunoSEQ multiplex PCR. The sample shows some 640,000 clones, 70% to 90% of them seen only once. This specimen belongs to a study of shared T cell receptors in the human thymus. In germline, CDR1 is SGHTA, CDR2 FQGNSA. The V end lost 4 bases, the J end lost 1 base, and 14 bases lay between the germline ends. The CDR3 is 15 residues long. This same sample was also taken into another study, of human thymus T cells.

V usage is TRBV7-2 and J usage is TRBJ2-7; TRBD1 might be the D (5 bases). The specimen sequenced was thymocytes. The sequence was obtained from a boy in the first two years of life with a congenital heart defect. The CDR3 spells CASSSSGFTSYEQYF. CDR3 sequence (DNA): TGTGCCAGCAGCTCGTCAGGGTTCACGTCCTACGAGCAGTACTTC. Full variable domain (rest looked up from reference TRBV7-2 and TRBJ2-7): GAGVSQSPSNKVTEKGKDVELRCDPISGHTALYWYRQSLGQGLEFLIYFQGNSAPDKSGLPSDRFSAERTGGSVSTLTIQRTQQEDSAVYLCASSSSGFTSYEQYFGPGTRLTVT.